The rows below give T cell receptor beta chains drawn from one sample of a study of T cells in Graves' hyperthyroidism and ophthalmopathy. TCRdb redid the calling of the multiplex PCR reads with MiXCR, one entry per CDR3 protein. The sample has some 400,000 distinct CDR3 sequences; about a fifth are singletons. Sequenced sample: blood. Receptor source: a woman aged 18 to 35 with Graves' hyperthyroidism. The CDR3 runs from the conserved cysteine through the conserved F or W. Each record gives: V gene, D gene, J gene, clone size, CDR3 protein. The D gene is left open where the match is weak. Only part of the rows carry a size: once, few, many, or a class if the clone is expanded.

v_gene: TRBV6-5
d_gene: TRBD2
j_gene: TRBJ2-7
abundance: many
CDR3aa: CASKRLLAGGPRAREQYF

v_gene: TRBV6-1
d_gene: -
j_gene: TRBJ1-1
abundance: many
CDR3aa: CASSAGTYTEAFF

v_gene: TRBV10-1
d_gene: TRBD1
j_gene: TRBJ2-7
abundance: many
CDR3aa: CASSESRTGLWEQYF

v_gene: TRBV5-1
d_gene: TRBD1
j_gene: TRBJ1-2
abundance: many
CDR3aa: CASSYGTGKYGYTF

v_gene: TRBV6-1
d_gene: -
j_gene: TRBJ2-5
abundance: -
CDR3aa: CASSELTGGGETQYF

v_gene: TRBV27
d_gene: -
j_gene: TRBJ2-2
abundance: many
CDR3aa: CASSPLNAAGELFF

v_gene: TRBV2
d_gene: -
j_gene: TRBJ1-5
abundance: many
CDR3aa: CASSDQGRGQPQHF

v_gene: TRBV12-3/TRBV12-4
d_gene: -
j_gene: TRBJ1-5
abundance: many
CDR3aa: CASGEGERSNQPQHF

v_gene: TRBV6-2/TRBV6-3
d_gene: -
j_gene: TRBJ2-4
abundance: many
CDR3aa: CASSLDLAKNIQYF

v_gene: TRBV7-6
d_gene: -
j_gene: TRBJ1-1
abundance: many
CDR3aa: CASSLRLGTEAFF

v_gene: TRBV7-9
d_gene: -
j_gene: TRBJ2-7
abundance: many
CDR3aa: CASGALYEQYF

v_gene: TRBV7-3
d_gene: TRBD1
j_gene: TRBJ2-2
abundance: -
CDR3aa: CASSSFARPGQGAGDTGELFF

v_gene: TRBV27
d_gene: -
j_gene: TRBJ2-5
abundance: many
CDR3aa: CASSLMPANSQETQYF

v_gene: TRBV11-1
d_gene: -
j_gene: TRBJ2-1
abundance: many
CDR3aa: CASGDYRDLDNEQFF

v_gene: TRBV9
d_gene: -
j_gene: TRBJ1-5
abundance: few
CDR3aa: CASSLEAGSQPQHF

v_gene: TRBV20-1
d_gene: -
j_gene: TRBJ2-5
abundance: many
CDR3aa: CSAPGGTQQETQYF

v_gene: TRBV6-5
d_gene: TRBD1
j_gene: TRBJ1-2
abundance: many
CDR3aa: CASSYWDRGWYGYTF

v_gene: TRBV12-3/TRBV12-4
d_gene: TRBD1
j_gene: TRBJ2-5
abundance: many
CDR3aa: CASSLQGARETQYF

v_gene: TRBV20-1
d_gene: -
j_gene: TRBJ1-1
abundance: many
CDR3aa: CSAAGTPNTEAFF

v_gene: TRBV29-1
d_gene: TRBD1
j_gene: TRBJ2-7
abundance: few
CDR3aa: CSVAETGVYEQYF

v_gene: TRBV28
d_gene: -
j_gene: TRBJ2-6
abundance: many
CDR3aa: CASSLRVSGANVLTF

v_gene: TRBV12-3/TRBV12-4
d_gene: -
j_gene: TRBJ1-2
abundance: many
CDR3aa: CASSYQGGMGYTF

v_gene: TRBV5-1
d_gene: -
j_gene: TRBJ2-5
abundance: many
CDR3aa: CASSLAGVRETQYF

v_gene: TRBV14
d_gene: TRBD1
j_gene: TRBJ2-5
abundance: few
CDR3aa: CADREETQYF

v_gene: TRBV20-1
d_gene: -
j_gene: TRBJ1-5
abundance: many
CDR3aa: CSAREERFQPQHF

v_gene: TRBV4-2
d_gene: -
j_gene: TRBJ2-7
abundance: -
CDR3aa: CASSPAGSTSYEQYF

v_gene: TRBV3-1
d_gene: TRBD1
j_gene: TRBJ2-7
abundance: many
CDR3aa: CASSLGQGGRYEQYF

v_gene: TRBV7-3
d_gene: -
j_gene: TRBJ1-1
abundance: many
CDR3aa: CASSLTAGAPEAFF

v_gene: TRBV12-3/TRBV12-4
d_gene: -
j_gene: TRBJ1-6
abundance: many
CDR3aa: CASSLLEGYYNSPLHF

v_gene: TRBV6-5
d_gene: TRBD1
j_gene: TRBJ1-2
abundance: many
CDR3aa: CASGDREYGYTF

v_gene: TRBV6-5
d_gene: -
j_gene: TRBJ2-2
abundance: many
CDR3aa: CASNPMATGELFF

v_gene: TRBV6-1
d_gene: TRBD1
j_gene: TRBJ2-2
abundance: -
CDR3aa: CASSTGVAGELVF

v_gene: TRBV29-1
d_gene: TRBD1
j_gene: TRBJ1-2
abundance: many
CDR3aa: CSVGEAGGGYGYTF

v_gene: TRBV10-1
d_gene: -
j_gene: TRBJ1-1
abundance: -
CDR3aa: CASSESMAGNTEAFF

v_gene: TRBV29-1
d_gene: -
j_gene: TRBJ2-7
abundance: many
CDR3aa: CSVVLAGAGLYEQYF

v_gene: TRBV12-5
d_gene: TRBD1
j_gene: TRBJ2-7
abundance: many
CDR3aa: CAREDRSSYEQYF

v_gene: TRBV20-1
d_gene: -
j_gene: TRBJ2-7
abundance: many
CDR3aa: CSASPGRKFYEQYF

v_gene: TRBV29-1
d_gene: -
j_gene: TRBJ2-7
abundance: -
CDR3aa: CSGIHQHEQYF

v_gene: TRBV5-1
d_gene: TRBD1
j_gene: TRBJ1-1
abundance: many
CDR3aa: CASSLGQAMNTEAFF

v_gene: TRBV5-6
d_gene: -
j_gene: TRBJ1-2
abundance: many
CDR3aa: CASSVGTTYGYTF

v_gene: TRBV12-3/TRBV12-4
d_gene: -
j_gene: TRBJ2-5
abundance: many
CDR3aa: CASSLRLTAGTETQYF

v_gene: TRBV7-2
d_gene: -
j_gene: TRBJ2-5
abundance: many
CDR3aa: CASSLVLYGETQYF

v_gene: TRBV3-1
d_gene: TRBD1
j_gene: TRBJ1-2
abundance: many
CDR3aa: CASSLAGGTRYGYTF

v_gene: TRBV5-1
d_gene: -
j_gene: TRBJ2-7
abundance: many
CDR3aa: CASRLNIGGRYYEQYF

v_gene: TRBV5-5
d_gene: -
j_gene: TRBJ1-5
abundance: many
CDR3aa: CASSLGWGLSQPQHF

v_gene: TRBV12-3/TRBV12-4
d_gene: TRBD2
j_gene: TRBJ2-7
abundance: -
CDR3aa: CASSGLAGGPGKYF

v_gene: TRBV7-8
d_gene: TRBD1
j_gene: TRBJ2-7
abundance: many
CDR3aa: CASSYGTVGDEQYF

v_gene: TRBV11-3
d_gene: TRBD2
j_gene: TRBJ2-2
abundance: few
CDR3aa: CASSLLAGATGELFF

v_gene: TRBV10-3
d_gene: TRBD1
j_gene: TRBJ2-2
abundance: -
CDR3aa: CAIASSRTGNTGELFF

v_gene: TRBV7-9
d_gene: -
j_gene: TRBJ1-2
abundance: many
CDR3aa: CASSLEFGYTF

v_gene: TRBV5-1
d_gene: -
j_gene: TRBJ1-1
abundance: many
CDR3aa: CASSLDLGLSREAFF

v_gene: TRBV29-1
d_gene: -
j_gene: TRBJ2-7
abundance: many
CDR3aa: CSVEGRAHEQYF

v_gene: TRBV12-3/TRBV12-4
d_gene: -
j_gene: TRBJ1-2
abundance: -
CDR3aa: CASSLSRLTF

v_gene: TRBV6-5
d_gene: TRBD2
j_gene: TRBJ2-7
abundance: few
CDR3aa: CARNYGLAESYEQYF

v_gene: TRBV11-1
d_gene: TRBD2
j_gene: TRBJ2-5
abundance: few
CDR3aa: CASSHRSNPTSGSSQETQYF

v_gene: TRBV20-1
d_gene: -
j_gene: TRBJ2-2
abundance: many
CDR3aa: CSALNTGANTGELFF

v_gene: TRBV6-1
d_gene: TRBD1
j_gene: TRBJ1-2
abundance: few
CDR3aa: CASRSTGDGYTF

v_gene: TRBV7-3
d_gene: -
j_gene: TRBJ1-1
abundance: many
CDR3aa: CASSRVGGVPTEAFF

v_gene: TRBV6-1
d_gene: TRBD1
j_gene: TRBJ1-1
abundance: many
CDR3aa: CASRDRAAEAFF